This T cell receptor (beta chain) derives from a study of T cell responses to AZD1222 COVID-19 vaccine. For this clone: Antigen unknown.

The method was immunoSEQ multiplex PCR; TCRdb's version includes in-frame clones alone and lacks a portion of them. The sample carries around 150,000 clones, 92% recorded once. Findings and caveats of the study: Two AZD1222 administrations were followed by greater Spike-specific TCR breadth and depth. Among those given AZD1222, only five or six were seropositive at baseline.

This TCR was sampled from an adult who received the AZD1222 COVID-19 vaccine. Sequenced here: peripheral blood, sampled 28 days after the second AZD1222 dose.

CDR3 residues: CAISDGRGQPQHF. For the CDR3, the DNA is TGTGCCATCAGTGATGGGAGAGGACAGCCCCAGCATTTT. This chain uses TRBV10-3 with TRBJ1-5, with D unclear. The V end lost 3 bases, the J end lost 7 bases, and 10 bases lay between the germline ends. The length of the CDR3 is 13 residues. Germline V gives CDR1 ENHRY, CDR2 SYGVKD.